Listed below are T cell receptor beta chains from one sample, sequenced in a study of blood T cell repertoires in COVID-19. TCRdb keeps only in-frame clones here, not all; method: immunoSEQ multiplex PCR. Here the sample spans 180,000 or so clones, approximately 90% being singletons. Source material: peripheral blood. The receptors derive from a woman in her forties or fifties with acute or convalescent COVID-19. Each CDR3 is given with its conserved first and last residue. D genes are given only for firm matches. For some rows the clone size is stated as once, few or many, or as a class when expanded; others skip it.

NA TRBJ2-1 TRBV4-2 TRBD1 TGTGCCAGCAGCCCCGCGGGACAGGGTGATGAGCAGTTCTTC CASSPAGQGDEQFF
NA TRBJ1-2 TRBV4-3 NA TGCGCCAGCAGTCCAACGGGGATGAATGGCTACACCTTC CASSPTGMNGYTF
NA TRBJ1-2 TRBV19 TRBD1 TGTGCCAGTAGTCTACAGGGGCTAGACTATGGCTACACCTTC CASSLQGLDYGYTF
NA TRBJ2-5 TRBV5-1 TRBD2 TGCGCCAGCAGCCCGCAGGCTAGCGGGGGACTGGAGACCCAGTACTTC CASSPQASGGLETQYF
NA TRBJ2-5 TRBV6-2/TRBV6-3 TRBD1 TGTGCCAGCAGCCCCCGATCCAGGGAAGGCTCGGTAGTGGGGACAGGGGGTGACGAGACCCAGTACTTC CASSPRSREGSVVGTGGDETQYF
NA TRBJ1-6 TRBV10-2 NA TGCGCCAGCAGTGAGAGGGGCGCGTCCTATAATTCACCCCTCCACTTT CASSERGASYNSPLHF
once TRBJ1-2 TRBV5-1 NA TGCGCCAGCAGCCTGAGACTTAACTATGGCTACACCTTC CASSLRLNYGYTF
few TRBJ1-1 TRBV5-1 NA TGCGCCAGCAGTCTTACGCTAGGTGAAGCTTTCTTT CASSLTLGEAFF
NA TRBJ2-7 TRBV6-5 TRBD1 TGTGCCAGCAGGGAGCAGGCAGGGGGCTGGTACGAGCAGTACTTC CASREQAGGWYEQYF
NA TRBJ1-5 TRBV27 TRBD1 TGTGCCAGCAGTCCCTGGGACAGGGGTTATAGCAATCAGCCCCAGCATTTT CASSPWDRGYSNQPQHF
NA TRBJ1-5 TRBV6-5 NA TGTGCCAGCAGTTCCACAGGGTCCAATCAGCCCCAGCATTTT CASSSTGSNQPQHF
NA TRBJ1-2 TRBV5-1 TRBD1 TGCGCCAGCAGCTTGACCTTGACAGGGAATGTGAACTATGGCTACACCTTC CASSLTLTGNVNYGYTF
NA TRBJ2-3 TRBV7-2 TRBD2 TGTGCCAGCAGCCGTAGCGGGTCCACAGATACGCAGTATTTT CASSRSGSTDTQYF
NA TRBJ2-7 TRBV11-3 NA TGTGCCAGCAGCGGGAACGGAGGGGGCAGGGGAGGCTACGAGCAGTACTTC CASSGNGGGRGGYEQYF
NA TRBJ1-5 TRBV5-1 TRBD1 TGCGCCAGCAGCTGGGGGGACAGGGGAGATCAGCCCCAGCATTTT CASSWGDRGDQPQHF
NA TRBJ2-7 TRBV7-2 TRBD1 TGTGCCAGCAGCTTAGGGACAGGGGGGTCCTACGAGCAGTACTTC CASSLGTGGSYEQYF
once TRBJ1-1 TRBV7-9 NA TGTGCCAGCAGCTTTTTCTCCCTAGTCGCTGAAGCTTTCTTT CASSFFSLVAEAFF
NA TRBJ1-3 TRBV30 NA TGTGCCTGGGATACTCAGGGTTTTGGAAACACCATATATTTT CAWDTQGFGNTIYF
NA TRBJ1-1 TRBV20-1 NA TGCAGTGCTAGGCGGTATGATGAAGCTTTCTTT CSARRYDEAFF
once TRBJ1-2 TRBV7-2 NA TGTGCCAGCAGCTTAGAGGGTTGGGCCAGGGCGTACGATGGCTACACCTTC CASSLEGWARAYDGYTF
NA TRBJ2-1 TRBV18 TRBD2 TGTGCCAGCTCTCGCCCAGCGGGAGGGTACAATGAGCAGTTCTTC CASSRPAGGYNEQFF
NA TRBJ2-6 TRBV18 NA TGTGCCAGCTCACCAGCGGGGGCGGCCTCTGGGGCCAACGTCCTGACTTTC CASSPAGAASGANVLTF
NA TRBJ2-3 TRBV9 NA TGTGCCAGCAGCTCCGGACTTCGCGAGGGTACGCAGTATTTT CASSSGLREGTQYF
NA TRBJ2-3 TRBV20-1 NA TGCAGTGCTAGTTACAGGACCACAGATACGCAGTATTTT CSASYRTTDTQYF
NA TRBJ2-1 TRBV13 NA TGTGCCAGCAGCTTGGGACGACCTGGAGGGTACAATGAGCAGTTCTTC CASSLGRPGGYNEQFF
many TRBJ1-5 TRBV29-1 TRBD1 TGCAGCGTTAAAGGGACAGAGGGCCAGCCCCAGCATTTT CSVKGTEGQPQHF
NA TRBJ2-3 TRBV27 TRBD2 TGTGCCAGCAGTTTTCTCCGCGGGGGGGCTTCGATAGGAGATACGCAGTATTTT CASSFLRGGASIGDTQYF
NA TRBJ1-3 TRBV19 NA TGTGCCAGTAGTGTCAGCACAGTCTCTGGAAACACCATATATTTT CASSVSTVSGNTIYF
few TRBJ2-3 TRBV18 NA TGTGCCAGCTCACCAGCGGAGGGGTCGGGAGATACGCAGTATTTT CASSPAEGSGDTQYF
NA TRBJ1-3 TRBV3-1/TRBV3-2 NA TGTGCCAGCAGCCAAGATGGGGGGGCGGGTGGAAACACCATATATTTT CASSQDGGAGGNTIYF
NA TRBJ2-1 TRBV11-3 TRBD2 TGTGCCAGCAGCTTAGGGACTAGCGAGTACAATGAGCAGTTCTTC CASSLGTSEYNEQFF
NA TRBJ2-7 TRBV4-1 TRBD1 TGCGCCAGCAGCTACGACCCGGGACAGGGGTACGAGCAGTACTTC CASSYDPGQGYEQYF
NA TRBJ1-5 TRBV27 NA TGTGCCAGCAGTTTACAGGGCAATCAGCCCCAGCATTTT CASSLQGNQPQHF
NA TRBJ2-7 TRBV11-2 TRBD2 TGTGCCAGCAGCTTAGGTTTTCCCAGGGAGGGCTACGAGCAGTACTTC CASSLGFPREGYEQYF
NA TRBJ1-1 TRBV5-1 TRBD1 TGCGCCAGCAGCGGACAGGGGCCAGGGGACACTGAAGCTTTCTTT CASSGQGPGDTEAFF
NA TRBJ1-5 TRBV18 NA TGTGCCAGCTCACCAGGCGGCAGGGATAATCAGCCCCAGCATTTT CASSPGGRDNQPQHF
NA TRBJ1-2 TRBV5-6 NA TGTGCCAGCAGCGTACAGGAGATCTATGGCTACACCTTC CASSVQEIYGYTF
NA TRBJ2-1 TRBV7-3 TRBD2 TGTGCCAGCAGCACAGCGGGGGCCTCCAATGAGCAGTTCTTC CASSTAGASNEQFF
NA TRBJ1-4 TRBV7-2 NA TGTGCCAGTAGGACAGCCTATAATGAAAAACTGTTTTTT CASRTAYNEKLFF
few TRBJ1-4 TRBV7-2 TRBD1 TGTGCCAGCAGCTCACAGGGGGCGGGTGAAAAACTGTTTTTT CASSSQGAGEKLFF
few TRBJ2-1 TRBV12-3/TRBV12-4 NA TGTGCCAGCAGCCCGACTAGGAATGAGCAGTTCTTC CASSPTRNEQFF
NA TRBJ1-2 TRBV15 NA TGTGCCACCAGCACCCTTAGAGGGCAGGGGAAAAATAGCTACACCTTC CATSTLRGQGKNSYTF
NA TRBJ2-7 TRBV11-3 TRBD1 TGTGCCAGCAGCTTCGGGACAGCCGAACTAGGCGACGAGCAGTACTTC CASSFGTAELGDEQYF
NA TRBJ1-6 TRBV2 NA TGTGCCAGCAGTGATCAGACTCTCTCTAATTCACCCCTCCACTTT CASSDQTLSNSPLHF
few TRBJ2-2 TRBV10-3 TRBD1 TGTGCCATCAGGCCTCAGGGGGCATCGGGGGAGCTGTTTTTT CAIRPQGASGELFF
NA TRBJ2-1 TRBV3-1/TRBV3-2 TRBD2 TGTGCCAGCAGCCCTGGACTAGCGGAGCCCCGCAATGAGCAGTTCTTC CASSPGLAEPRNEQFF
NA TRBJ2-6 TRBV30 TRBD2 TGTGCCTGGACCGCGGGGGGTACGACGGGGGCCAACGTCCTGACTTTC CAWTAGGTTGANVLTF
NA TRBJ2-5 TRBV2 NA TGTGCCTCCAGGGGTGGTTGGAAGGAGACCCAGTACTTC CASRGGWKETQYF
NA TRBJ1-3 TRBV4-3 NA TGCGCCAGCAGCCAAGATCCCAGCGCTGGAAACACCATATATTTT CASSQDPSAGNTIYF
NA TRBJ2-1 TRBV11-2 NA TGTGCCAGCAGCTTAGACGGAACTAAAGAAGGTGAGCAGTTCTTC CASSLDGTKEGEQFF
NA TRBJ2-2 TRBV2 NA TGTGCCAGCAAGGGAGGCTGGACCGGGGAGCTGTTTTTT CASKGGWTGELFF
NA TRBJ1-2 TRBV27 TRBD1 TGTGCCAGCAGTCGCCGAGACAGGGTCGGAGGCTACACCTTC CASSRRDRVGGYTF
few TRBJ2-7 TRBV4-2 TRBD1 TGTGCCAGCAGCCCTCTAGGGGACAGGGGATCACGCGAGCAGTACTTC CASSPLGDRGSREQYF
few TRBJ1-6 TRBV7-6 NA TGTGCCAGCAGCTTAGTGGAGGGACCCCTCCACTTT CASSLVEGPLHF
NA TRBJ2-5 TRBV28 NA TGTGCCAGCAGTCCCCCTCAGGCCCCAGAGACCCAGTACTTC CASSPPQAPETQYF
few TRBJ1-2 TRBV24-1 NA TGTGCCACCAGTGACACGGGAGGGGGAAACCTCTATGGCTACACCTTC CATSDTGGGNLYGYTF
NA TRBJ2-7 TRBV29-1 TRBD1 TGCAGCGTCCTAAGGGGGCAGGGTGTCAACGAGCAGTACTTC CSVLRGQGVNEQYF
NA TRBJ1-1 TRBV6-5 NA TGTGCCAGCAGCCGAGGACAGCCGGGCACTGAAGCTTTCTTT CASSRGQPGTEAFF